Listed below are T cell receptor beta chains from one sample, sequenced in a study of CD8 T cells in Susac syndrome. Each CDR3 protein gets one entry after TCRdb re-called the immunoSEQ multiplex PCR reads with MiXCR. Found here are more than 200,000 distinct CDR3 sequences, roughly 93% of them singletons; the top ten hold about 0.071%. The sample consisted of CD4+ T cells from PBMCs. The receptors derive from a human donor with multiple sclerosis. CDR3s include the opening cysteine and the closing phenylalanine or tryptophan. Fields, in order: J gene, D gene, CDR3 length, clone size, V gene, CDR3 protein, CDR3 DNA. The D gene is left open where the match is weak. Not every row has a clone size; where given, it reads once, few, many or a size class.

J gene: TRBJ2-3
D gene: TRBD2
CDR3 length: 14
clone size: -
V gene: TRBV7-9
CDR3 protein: CASRLSGRSDTQYF
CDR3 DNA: TGTGCCAGCAGACTCAGCGGGAGATCAGATACGCAGTATTTT

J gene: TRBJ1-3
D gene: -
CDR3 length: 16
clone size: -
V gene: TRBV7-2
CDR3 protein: CASSPRARPSGNTIYF
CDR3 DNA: TGTGCCAGCAGCCCGCGGGCCAGACCCTCTGGAAACACCATATATTTT

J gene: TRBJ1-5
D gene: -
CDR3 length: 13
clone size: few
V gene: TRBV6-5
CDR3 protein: CASSYDRNQPQHF
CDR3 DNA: TGTGCCAGCAGTTACGACAGGAATCAGCCCCAGCATTTT

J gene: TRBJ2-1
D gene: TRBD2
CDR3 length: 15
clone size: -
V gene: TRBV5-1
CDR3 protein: CASSPAGTSYNEQFF
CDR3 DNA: TGCGCCAGCAGCCCAGCGGGAACCTCCTACAATGAGCAGTTCTTC

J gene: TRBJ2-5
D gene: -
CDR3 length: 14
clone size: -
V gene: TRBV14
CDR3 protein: CASSQDSFQETQYF
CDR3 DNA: TGTGCCAGCAGCCAGGACAGTTTCCAAGAGACCCAGTACTTC

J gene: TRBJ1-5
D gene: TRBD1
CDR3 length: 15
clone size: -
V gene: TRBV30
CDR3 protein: CAWSAGQGGNQPQHF
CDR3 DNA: TGTGCCTGGAGTGCAGGACAGGGGGGAAATCAGCCCCAGCATTTT

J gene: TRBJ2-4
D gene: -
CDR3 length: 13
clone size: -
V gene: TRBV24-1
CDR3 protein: CATRGGPKNIQYF
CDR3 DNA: TGTGCCACCAGGGGGGGGCCAAAAAACATTCAGTACTTC

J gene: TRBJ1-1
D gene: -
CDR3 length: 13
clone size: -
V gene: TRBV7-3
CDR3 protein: CASSLEGLGIAFF
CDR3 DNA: TGTGCCAGCAGCTTAGAGGGGTTAGGAATCGCTTTCTTT

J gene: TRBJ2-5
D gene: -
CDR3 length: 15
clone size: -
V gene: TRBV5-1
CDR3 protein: CASSLEAGPGETQYF
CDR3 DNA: TGCGCCAGCAGCTTGGAGGCCGGCCCTGGGGAGACCCAGTACTTC

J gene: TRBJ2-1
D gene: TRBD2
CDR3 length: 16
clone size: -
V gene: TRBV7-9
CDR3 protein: CASSPTGTTPYNEQFF
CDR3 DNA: TGTGCCAGCAGCCCAACCGGGACTACCCCCTACAATGAGCAGTTCTTC

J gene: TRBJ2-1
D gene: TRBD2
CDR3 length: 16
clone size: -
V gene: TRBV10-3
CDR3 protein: CAISESSSGGANEQFF
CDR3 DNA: TGTGCCATCAGTGAGTCCTCTAGCGGGGGGGCCAATGAGCAGTTCTTC

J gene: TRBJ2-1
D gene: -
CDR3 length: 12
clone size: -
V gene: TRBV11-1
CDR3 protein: CASSHRGEQQFF
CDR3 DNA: TGTGCCAGCAGCCACCGCGGGGAGCAGCAGTTCTTC

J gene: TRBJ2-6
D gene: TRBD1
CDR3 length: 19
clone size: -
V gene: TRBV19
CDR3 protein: CASSPPRTGVVSGANVLTF
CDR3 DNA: TGTGCCAGTAGTCCTCCCAGGACAGGGGTTGTTTCTGGGGCCAACGTCCTGACTTTC

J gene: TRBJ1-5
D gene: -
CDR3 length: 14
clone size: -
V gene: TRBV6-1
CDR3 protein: CASSEVGELKPQHF
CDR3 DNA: TGTGCCAGCAGTGAAGTGGGGGAGTTGAAGCCCCAGCATTTT

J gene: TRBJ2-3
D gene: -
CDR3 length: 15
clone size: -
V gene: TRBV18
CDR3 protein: CASSPREPSTDTQYF
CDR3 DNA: TGTGCCAGCTCACCAAGGGAACCAAGCACAGATACGCAGTATTTT

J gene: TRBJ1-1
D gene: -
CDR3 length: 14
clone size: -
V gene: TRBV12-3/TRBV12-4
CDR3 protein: CASSPGGGRTEAFF
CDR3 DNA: TGTGCCAGCAGTCCCGGGGGTGGGCGAACTGAAGCTTTCTTT

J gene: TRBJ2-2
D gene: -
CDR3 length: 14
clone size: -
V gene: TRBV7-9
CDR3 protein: CASSSRQASGELFF
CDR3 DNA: TGTGCCAGCAGCTCCCGACAGGCCTCCGGGGAGCTGTTTTTT

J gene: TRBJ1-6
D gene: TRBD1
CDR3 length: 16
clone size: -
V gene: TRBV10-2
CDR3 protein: CASSESISGGNSPLHF
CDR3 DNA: TGCGCCAGCAGTGAGTCGATTTCAGGGGGGAATTCACCCCTCCACTTT

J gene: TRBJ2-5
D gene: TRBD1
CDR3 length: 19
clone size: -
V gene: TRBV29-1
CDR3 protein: CSVGTGTGFLFGRGETQYF
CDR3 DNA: TGCAGCGTAGGAACCGGGACAGGGTTCTTATTCGGACGAGGAGAGACCCAGTACTTC

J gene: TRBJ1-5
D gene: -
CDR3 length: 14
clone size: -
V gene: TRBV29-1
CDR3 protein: CSVSGVGSNQPQHF
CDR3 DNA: TGCAGCGTGAGTGGGGTGGGTAGCAATCAGCCCCAGCATTTT

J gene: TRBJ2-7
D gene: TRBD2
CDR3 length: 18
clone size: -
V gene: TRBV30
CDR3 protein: CAWSPLAGVLGGSYEQYF
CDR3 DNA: TGTGCCTGGAGCCCCCTAGCGGGGGTCCTTGGGGGCTCCTACGAGCAGTACTTC

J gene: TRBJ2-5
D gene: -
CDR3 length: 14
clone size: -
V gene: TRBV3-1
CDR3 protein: CASSPFSEGETQYF
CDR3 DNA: TGTGCCAGCAGCCCCTTTAGTGAGGGGGAGACCCAGTACTTC

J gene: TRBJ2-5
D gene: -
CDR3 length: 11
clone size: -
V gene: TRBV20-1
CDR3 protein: CSAVTEETQYF
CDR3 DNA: TGCAGTGCTGTCACCGAAGAGACCCAGTACTTC

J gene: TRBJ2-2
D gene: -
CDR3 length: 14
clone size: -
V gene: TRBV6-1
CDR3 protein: CASGGAPQEGELFF
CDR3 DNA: TGTGCCAGCGGAGGAGCCCCTCAAGAGGGGGAGCTGTTTTTT

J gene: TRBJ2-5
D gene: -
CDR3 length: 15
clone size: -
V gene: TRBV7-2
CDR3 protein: CASSLALPYQETQYF
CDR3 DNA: TGTGCCAGCAGCTTAGCTCTTCCCTACCAAGAGACCCAGTACTTC

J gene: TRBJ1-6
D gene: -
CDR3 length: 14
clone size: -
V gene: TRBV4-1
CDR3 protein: CASSQGRDNSPLHF
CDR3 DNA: TGCGCCAGCAGCCAGGGCCGCGATAATTCACCCCTCCACTTT

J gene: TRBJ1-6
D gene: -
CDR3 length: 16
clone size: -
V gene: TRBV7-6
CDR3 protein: CASSLVGDSYNSPLHF
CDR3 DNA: TGTGCCAGCAGCTTAGTCGGAGACTCCTATAATTCACCCCTCCACTTT

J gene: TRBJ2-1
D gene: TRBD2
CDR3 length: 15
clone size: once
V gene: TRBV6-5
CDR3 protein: CASSTGGTSGREQFF
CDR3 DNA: TGTGCCAGCAGTACCGGCGGGACTAGCGGAAGGGAGCAGTTCTTC

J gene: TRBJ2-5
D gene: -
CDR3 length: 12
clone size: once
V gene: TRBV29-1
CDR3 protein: CSVVGGGETQYF
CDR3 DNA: TGCAGCGTTGTCGGGGGTGGGGAGACCCAGTACTTC

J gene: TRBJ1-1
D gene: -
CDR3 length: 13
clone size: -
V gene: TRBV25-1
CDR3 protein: CASRTETNTEAFF
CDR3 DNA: TGTGCCAGTAGGACCGAAACGAACACTGAAGCTTTCTTT

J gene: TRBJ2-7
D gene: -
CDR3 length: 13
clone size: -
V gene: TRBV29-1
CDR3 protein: CSVEVGNSYEQYF
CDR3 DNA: TGCAGCGTTGAAGTCGGCAACTCCTACGAGCAGTACTTC

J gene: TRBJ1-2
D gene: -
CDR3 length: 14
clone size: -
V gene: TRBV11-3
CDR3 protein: CASSINRANYGYTF
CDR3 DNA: TGTGCCAGCAGCATCAACAGGGCTAACTATGGCTACACCTTC